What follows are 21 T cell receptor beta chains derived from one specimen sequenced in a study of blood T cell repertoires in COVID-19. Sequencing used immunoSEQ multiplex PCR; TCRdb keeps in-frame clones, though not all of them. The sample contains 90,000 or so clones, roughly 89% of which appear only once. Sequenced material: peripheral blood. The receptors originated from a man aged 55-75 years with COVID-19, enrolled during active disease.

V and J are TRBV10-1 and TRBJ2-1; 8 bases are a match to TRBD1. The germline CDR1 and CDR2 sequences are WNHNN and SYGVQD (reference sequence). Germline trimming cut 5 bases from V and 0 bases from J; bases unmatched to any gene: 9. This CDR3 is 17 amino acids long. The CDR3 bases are TGCGCCAGCAGTCCGGACAGGGCCAGGAGCTCCTACAATGAGCAGTTCTTC. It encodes CASSPDRARSSYNEQFF.

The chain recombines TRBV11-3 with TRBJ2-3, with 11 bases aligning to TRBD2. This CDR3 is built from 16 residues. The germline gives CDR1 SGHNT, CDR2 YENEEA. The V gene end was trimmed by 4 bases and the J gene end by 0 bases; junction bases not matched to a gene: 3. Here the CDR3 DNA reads TGTGCCAGCAGCTCCGGGACTAGCGGTAGCACAGATACGCAGTATTTT. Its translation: CASSSGTSGSTDTQYF.

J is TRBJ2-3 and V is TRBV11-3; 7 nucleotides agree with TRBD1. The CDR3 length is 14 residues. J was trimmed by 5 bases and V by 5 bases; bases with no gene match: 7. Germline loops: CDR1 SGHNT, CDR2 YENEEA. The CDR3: CASSPRDRQDTQYF. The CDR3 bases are TGTGCCAGCAGCCCTCGGGACAGACAAGATACGCAGTATTTT.

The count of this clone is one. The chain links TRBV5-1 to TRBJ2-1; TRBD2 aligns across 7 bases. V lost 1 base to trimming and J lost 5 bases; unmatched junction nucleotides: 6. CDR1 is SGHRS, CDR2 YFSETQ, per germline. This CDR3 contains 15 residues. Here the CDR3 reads CASSLNAGAHNEQFF. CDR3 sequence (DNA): TGCGCCAGCAGCTTGAATGCGGGAGCCCACAATGAGCAGTTCTTC.

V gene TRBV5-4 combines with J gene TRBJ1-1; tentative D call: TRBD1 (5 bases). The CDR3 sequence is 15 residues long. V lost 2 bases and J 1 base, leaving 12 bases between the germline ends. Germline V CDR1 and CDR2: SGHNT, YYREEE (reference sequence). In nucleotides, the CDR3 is TGTGCCAGCAGCTTCGGGGGGAACGAGAACACTGAAGCTTTCTTT. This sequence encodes CASSFGGNENTEAFF.

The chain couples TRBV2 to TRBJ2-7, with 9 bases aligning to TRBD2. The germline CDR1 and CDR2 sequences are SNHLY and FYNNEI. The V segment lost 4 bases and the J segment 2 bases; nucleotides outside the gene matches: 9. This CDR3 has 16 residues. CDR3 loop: CASSALAGRLPYEQYF. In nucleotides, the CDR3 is TGTGCCAGCAGTGCTCTAGCGGGACGCTTACCCTACGAGCAGTACTTC.

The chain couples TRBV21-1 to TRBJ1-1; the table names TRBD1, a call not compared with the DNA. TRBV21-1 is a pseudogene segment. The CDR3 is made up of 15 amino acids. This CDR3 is CASSKEAGWDTEAFF. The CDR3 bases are TGTGCCAGCAGCAAAGAGGCAGGGTGGGACACTGAAGCTTTCTTT.

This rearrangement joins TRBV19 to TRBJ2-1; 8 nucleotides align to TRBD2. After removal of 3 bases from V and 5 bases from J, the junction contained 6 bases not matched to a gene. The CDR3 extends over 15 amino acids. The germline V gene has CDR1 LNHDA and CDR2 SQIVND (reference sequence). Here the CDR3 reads CASSIWREENNEQFF. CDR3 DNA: TGTGCCAGTAGTATTTGGCGGGAGGAGAACAATGAGCAGTTCTTC.

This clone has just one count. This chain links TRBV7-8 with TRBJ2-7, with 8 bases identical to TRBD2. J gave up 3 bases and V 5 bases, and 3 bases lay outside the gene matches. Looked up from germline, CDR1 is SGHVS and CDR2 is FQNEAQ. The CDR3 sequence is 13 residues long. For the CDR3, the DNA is TGTGCCAGCAGCATCGCGGGGGGCTACGAGCAGTACTTC. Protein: CASSIAGGYEQYF.

The CDR3 region has the DNA TGTGCCAGCAGCGAGGGACTAGCGGGAGCTTCGCCTTCCTACGAGCAGTACTTC. Translation: CASSEGLAGASPSYEQYF. The V and J genes are TRBV11-2 and TRBJ2-7, with 14 bases lining up with TRBD2. The CDR3 is 18 amino acids. With V trimmed by 5 bases and J by 1 base, 10 bases remained unmatched. Germline CDR1 SGHAT, CDR2 FQNNGV.

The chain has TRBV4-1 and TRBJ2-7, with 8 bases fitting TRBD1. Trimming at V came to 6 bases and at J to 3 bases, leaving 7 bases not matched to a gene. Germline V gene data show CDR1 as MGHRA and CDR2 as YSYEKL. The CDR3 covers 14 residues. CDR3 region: CASRGTGGVYEQYF. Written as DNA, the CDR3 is TGCGCCAGCAGAGGGACAGGAGGGGTCTACGAGCAGTACTTC.

The CDR3, as DNA: TGTGCCAGCAGTGGGTTGGGGACAGGCAGCAATCAGCCCCAGCATTTT. This translates into CASSGLGTGSNQPQHF. The V gene is TRBV2, the J gene TRBJ1-5; 8 nucleotides align to TRBD1. The CDR3 totals 16 residues. The V gene end was trimmed by 4 bases and the J gene end by 1 base; junction bases not matched to a gene: 6. Germline CDR1 is SNHLY and CDR2 is FYNNEI.

The CDR3 DNA follows: TGTGCCAGCAGCAGAACACCTAACTATGGCTACACCTTC. This gives the protein CASSRTPNYGYTF. The chain has TRBV5-6 and TRBJ1-2; D remains ambiguous. Germline V lookup: CDR1 SGHDT, CDR2 YYEEEE. Trimming left V 4 bases short and J 0 bases short, with 7 bases between. This CDR3 region has 13 residues.

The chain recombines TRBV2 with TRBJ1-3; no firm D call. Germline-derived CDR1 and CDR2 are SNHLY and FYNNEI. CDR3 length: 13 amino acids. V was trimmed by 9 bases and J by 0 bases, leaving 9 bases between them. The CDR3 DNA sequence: TGTGCCAGTAAAACAGACTCTGGAAACACCATATATTTT. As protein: CASKTDSGNTIYF.

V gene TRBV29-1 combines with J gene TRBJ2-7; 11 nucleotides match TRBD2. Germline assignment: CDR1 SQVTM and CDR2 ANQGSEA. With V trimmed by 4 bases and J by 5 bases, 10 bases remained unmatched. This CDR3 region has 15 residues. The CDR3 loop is CSVALAGGPLHEQYF. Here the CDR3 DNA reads TGCAGCGTTGCTCTAGCGGGAGGTCCTTTGCACGAGCAGTACTTC.

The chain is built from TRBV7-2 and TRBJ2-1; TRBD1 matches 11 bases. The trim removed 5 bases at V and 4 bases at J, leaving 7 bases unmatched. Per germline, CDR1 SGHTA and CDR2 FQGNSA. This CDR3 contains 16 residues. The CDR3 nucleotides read TGTGCCAGCAGCAGCGCCGGGACAGGGGGGTACAATGAGCAGTTCTTC. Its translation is CASSSAGTGGYNEQFF.

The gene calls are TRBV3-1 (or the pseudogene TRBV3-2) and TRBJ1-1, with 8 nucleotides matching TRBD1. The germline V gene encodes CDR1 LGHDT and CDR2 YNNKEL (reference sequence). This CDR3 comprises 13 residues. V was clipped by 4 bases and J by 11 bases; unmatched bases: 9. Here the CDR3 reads CASSPQTDRDAFF. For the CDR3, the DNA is TGTGCCAGCAGCCCTCAAACGGACAGGGACGCTTTCTTT.

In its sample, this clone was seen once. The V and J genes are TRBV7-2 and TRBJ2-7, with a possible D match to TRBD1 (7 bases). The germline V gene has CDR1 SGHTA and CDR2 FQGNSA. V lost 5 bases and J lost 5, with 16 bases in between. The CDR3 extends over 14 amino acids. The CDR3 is CASSEETGRNEQYF. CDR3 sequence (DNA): TGTGCCAGCAGCGAGGAGACAGGGAGGAACGAGCAGTACTTC.

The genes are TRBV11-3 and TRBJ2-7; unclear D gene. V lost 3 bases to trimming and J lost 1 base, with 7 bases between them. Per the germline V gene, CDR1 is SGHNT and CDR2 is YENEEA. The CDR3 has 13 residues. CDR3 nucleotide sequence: TGTGCCAGCAGCTTCGACATGTCCTACGAGCAGTACTTC. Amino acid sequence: CASSFDMSYEQYF.

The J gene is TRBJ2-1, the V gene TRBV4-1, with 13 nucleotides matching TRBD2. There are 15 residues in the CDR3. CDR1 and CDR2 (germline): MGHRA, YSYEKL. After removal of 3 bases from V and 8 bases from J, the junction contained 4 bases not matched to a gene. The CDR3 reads CASSHRTSGSDEQFF. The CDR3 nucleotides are TGCGCCAGCAGCCACCGGACTAGCGGGAGTGATGAGCAGTTCTTC.

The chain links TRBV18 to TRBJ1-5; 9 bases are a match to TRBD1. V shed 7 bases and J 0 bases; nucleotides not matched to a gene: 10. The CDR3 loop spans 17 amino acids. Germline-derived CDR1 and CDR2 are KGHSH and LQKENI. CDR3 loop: CASYSPDRGYSNQPQHF. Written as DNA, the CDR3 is TGTGCCAGCTACTCCCCGGACAGGGGTTATAGCAATCAGCCCCAGCATTTT. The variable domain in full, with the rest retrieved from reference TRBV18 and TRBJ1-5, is NAGVMQNPRHLVRRRGQEARLRCSPMKGHSHVYWYRQLPEEGLKFMVYLQKENIIDESGMPKERFSAEFPKEGPSILRIQQVVRGDSAAYFCASYSPDRGYSNQPQHFGDGTRLSIL.